This T cell receptor (beta chain) was sequenced in a study of blood T cell repertoires in COVID-19. On the study more broadly: Whether acute or convalescent, the COVID-19 samples came from the United States, Italy and Spain. Sources were T cells, B-cell-depleted T cells, or PBMCs; the material itself was cDNA or gDNA.

The V end was cut by 3 bases, the J end by 0 bases, with 19 bases between. This CDR3 has 18 amino acids. Germline V gives CDR1 SGHRS, CDR2 YFSETQ. In the authors' methods: Researchers report that nucleated cell counts were estimated from reference gene primer amplification. Here immunoSEQ multiplex PCR was the method, and the copy in TCRdb shows in-frame clones only, minus some. That table gives V, J and clone size, and the DNA gave D and trimming. Of about 200,000 clones listed, roughly 92% were seen once; the top ten hold around 0.84%. Recruited during active infection, patients (from Seattle) were subsequently followed longitudinally.

The chain combines TRBV5-1 with TRBJ2-1; the D gene is possibly TRBD1 (7 bases). This sequence originates from a man aged 60 to 69 with COVID-19, enrolled during active disease. The source material was peripheral blood. The CDR3 sequence is CASSSGVSRGRSYNEQFF. The CDR3 coding sequence is TGCGCCAGCAGCTCGGGGGTGTCGAGGGGGCGCTCCTACAATGAGCAGTTCTTC. Variable domain in full (rest from reference TRBV5-1 and TRBJ2-1): KAGVTQTPRYLIKTRGQQVTLSCSPISGHRSVSWYQQTPGQGLQFLFEYFSETQRNKGNFPGRFSGRQFSNSRSEMNVSTLELGDSALYLCASSSGVSRGRSYNEQFFGPGTRLTVL.